The 13 T cell receptor beta chains in this list originate from one sample, sequenced in a study of cytomegalovirus exposure and HLA in healthy donors. Sequenced by immunoSEQ multiplex PCR; TCRdb stores in-frame clones only, minus some. The repertoire holds roughly 84,000 clones, with around 90% as singletons. The sequenced sample was PBMCs. These receptors came from a man aged 25-45 years in good health and CMV-seronegative.

This rearrangement joins TRBV11-2 to TRBJ2-3; D is unresolved. The V and J ends lost 1 base and 1 base respectively, with 6 bases between them. Germline CDR1 reads SGHAT; CDR2 reads FQNNGV. This CDR3 spans 14 amino acids. The CDR3 protein is CASSLVQGTDTQYF. The DNA for the CDR3 is TGTGCCAGCAGCTTAGTTCAGGGCACAGATACGCAGTATTTT.

The V and J genes are TRBV5-6 and TRBJ2-7; TRBD1 aligns across 8 bases. After removal of 4 bases from V and 1 base from J, the junction contained 4 bases not matched to a gene. The germline gives CDR1 SGHDT, CDR2 YYEEEE. The CDR3 is 14 residues long. CDR3 DNA: TGTGCCAGCAGCCCACAGGGGGGTTCCTACGAGCAGTACTTC. Amino acid sequence: CASSPQGGSYEQYF.

The genes are TRBV10-2 and TRBJ2-2; TRBD2 agrees at 7 bases. CDR3 length equals 16 residues. CDR1 and CDR2 (germline): WSHSY, SAAADI. Trimming took 6 bases from V and 6 from J; bases not matched to a gene: 13. The CDR3 loop reads CASRKRDYKEAGELFF. Here the CDR3 DNA reads TGCGCCAGCAGGAAAAGGGACTATAAAGAAGCCGGGGAGCTGTTTTTT.

Notes on this clone: One end of the junction does not line up with germline, which may come from a read error. The gene calls are TRBV19 and TRBJ1-2; D perhaps matches TRBD1 (5 bases). Germline loops: CDR1 LNHDA, CDR2 SQIVND (reference sequence). The CDR3 loop spans 14 amino acids. The CDR3, as DNA: TGTGCCAGTAGTATAGTTGGCGGGGACTACGGCTACACCTTC. This sequence encodes CASSIVGGDYGYTF.

The gene calls are TRBV6-6 and TRBJ1-2, with TRBD1 matching over 10 bases. CDR3 length: 14 residues. Germline values: CDR1 MNHNY, CDR2 SVGAGI (reference sequence). V lost 8 bases and J lost 4; bases outside the gene matches: 7. The CDR3 is CASGETGGLYGYTF. CDR3 DNA sequence: TGTGCCAGCGGTGAGACAGGGGGCCTCTATGGCTACACCTTC.

The V and J genes are TRBV9 and TRBJ1-2; no clear D. V was trimmed by 8 bases and J by 3 bases, leaving 8 bases between them. In germline, CDR1 is SGDLS, CDR2 YYNGEE. The CDR3 is 11 residues long. The CDR3: CARQFDYGYTF. In nucleotides, the CDR3 is TGTGCCAGACAGTTTGACTATGGCTACACCTTC.

This clone was observed a single time. This chain's CDR3 is CSVWTDLAKNIQYF. In nucleotides, the CDR3 is TGCAGCGTCTGGACTGATCTAGCCAAAAACATTCAGTACTTC. The J gene is TRBJ2-4, the V gene TRBV29-1, with D maybe TRBD2 (5 bases). The V gene's germline CDR1 is SQVTM and CDR2 ANQGSEA. Trimming removed 6 bases from V and 0 bases from J, with 12 bases in between. The CDR3 runs to 14 residues.

This chain uses TRBV18 with TRBJ1-5; 8 nucleotides align to TRBD1. Germline V gene data show CDR1 as KGHSH and CDR2 as LQKENI. The CDR3 runs 15 residues. The V segment lost 5 bases and the J segment 6 bases; nucleotides outside the gene matches: 9. For the CDR3, the DNA is TGTGCCAGCTCAGGGGCAGGGGGCATCGGTCAGCCCCAGCATTTT. This sequence encodes CASSGAGGIGQPQHF. The whole variable domain, filled in from reference TRBV18 and TRBJ1-5, reads NAGVMQNPRHLVRRRGQEARLRCSPMKGHSHVYWYRQLPEEGLKFMVYLQKENIIDESGMPKERFSAEFPKEGPSILRIQQVVRGDSAAYFCASSGAGGIGQPQHFGDGTRLSIL.

The chain uses TRBV19 and TRBJ1-5; D remains unclear. The CDR3 is 13 residues long. Germline CDR1 and CDR2: LNHDA and SQIVND (reference sequence). V lost 7 bases, J lost 5 bases, and 12 bases lay in between. CDR3 coding DNA: TGTGCCAGTAAGTTCGGGGAGGATCAGCCCCAGCATTTT. Protein product: CASKFGEDQPQHF. The whole variable domain, filled in from reference TRBV19 and TRBJ1-5, reads DGGITQSPKYLFRKEGQNVTLSCEQNLNHDAMYWYRQDPGQGLRLIYYSQIVNDFQKGDIAEGYSVSREKKESFPLTVTSAQKNPTAFYLCASKFGEDQPQHFGDGTRLSIL.

The chain couples TRBV19 to TRBJ1-6; 8 bases match TRBD1. V lost 3 bases to trimming and J lost 9 bases; unmatched junction nucleotides: 7. The CDR3 totals 15 residues. Germline CDR1 is LNHDA and CDR2 is SQIVND (reference sequence). CDR3 in amino acids: CASSIPGQGGSPLHF. The CDR3 DNA is TGTGCCAGTAGTATCCCCGGACAGGGCGGTTCACCCCTCCACTTT.

This clone came up once. The rearrangement uses TRBV25-1 and TRBJ2-7; 13 bases map to TRBD2. CDR1 MGHDK and CDR2 SYGVNS come from the germline V gene. J lost 2 bases, V lost 6 bases, and 10 bases had no gene match. The CDR3 totals 17 residues. Written as DNA, the CDR3 is TGTGCCAGCAGCTCCGGGACTAGCGGGACCGGGACCTACGAGCAGTACTTC. Protein product: CASSSGTSGTGTYEQYF.

The J gene is TRBJ1-2, the V gene TRBV28; D gene uncertain. This CDR3 spans 13 amino acids. V lost 3 bases, J lost 7 bases, and 12 bases lay in between. Germline V gives CDR1 MDHEN, CDR2 SYDVKM. DNA of the CDR3: TGTGCCAGCAGTTTCCCTGTATCGGGTGGCTACACCTTC. Its translation: CASSFPVSGGYTF.

The chain links TRBV11-1 to TRBJ2-3; weak D call: TRBD1 (5 bases). The CDR3 contains 16 residues. V lost 5 bases and J lost 1, with 16 bases in between. CDR1 and CDR2 from the germline V gene are SGHAT and FQDESV (reference sequence). CDR3 DNA: TGTGCCAGCAGCCTTGGGGCAAGCCCGCGCACAGATACGCAGTATTTT. It translates to CASSLGASPRTDTQYF.